This T cell receptor beta chain was sequenced in a study of identical twins (dated by TCRdb to the mid-2010s). In the study overall: To test whether fetal clonotypes persist, this study deep-sequenced TCR alpha and beta repertoires from monozygotic twins, from unrelated adults of various ages, and from cord blood. To rule out contamination, the twin experiments were replicated at different times with different library preparation protocols.

In this sample, this clonotype turned up many times. The target of this receptor is not known. No base quality information exists; no much larger clone differs at one position. Library generation was performed with 5' RACE. The instrument given in TCRdb is Illumina HiSeq 2000. A universal primer binding site was added through template switching, and the final cDNA carried a unique molecular identifier so that TCR cDNA molecules could be counted accurately. Specific primers in the conserved constant-segment region were used to synthesize first-strand cDNA for the TCR alpha and beta chains. To control for contamination, each cDNA library was double barcoded with a SMART-Mk sample barcode plus Illumina barcodes. TruSeq adapter sequences, together with Illumina sample barcodes, were added in two successive PCR steps. Sequencing of the TCR alpha and beta cDNA libraries was done on the Illumina HiSeq platform using custom primers. The authors' pipeline ran thus. MiGEC was used to process raw reads and extract unique molecular identifiers, and MiXCR was used to find CDR3 positions. For each individual, recombination models were inferred using an EM algorithm with the repgenHMM and IGoR tools. The analysis of shared clonotypes was done with the tcR package in R, with sharing normalized by the product of cloneset sizes. Out-of-frame nonproductive sequences were analyzed to study raw recombination free of thymic and clonal selection effects. The raw public reads went through TCRdb reprocessing: fastp at Q25, MiXCR clone calling, in-frame beta chains kept. One record per CDR3 amino acid sequence lists the most common genes and DNA. TCRdb, not the authors, supplied the V and J calls. The sample contains 200,000 to 300,000 distinct CDR3 sequences, approximately 7.3% of them found a single time. Approximately 5.4% of the sample rests with the top ten.

Every donor in the study was a healthy Caucasian. Three pairs of female monozygotic twins, all aged about 18 to 30 years, made up the twin cohort. Positive isolation kits from Invitrogen were used to isolate the CD4+ and CD8+ T cell populations. The research as a whole found: Recombination models systematically underestimated out-of-frame TCR alpha sharing in monozygotic twins but agreed with sharing between unrelated individuals. Because the same donors could not be followed over many years, conclusions were based on cross-sectional statistical analysis. Invariant T cells such as MAIT and iNKT could partly confound zero-insertion analyses, though diverse VJ usage argued against this for most clonotypes. Compared with coincidental sharing between unrelated individuals, out-of-frame TCR alpha sequences shared between twins had an excess of sequences with low generation probability. Abundant cord blood beta clonotypes carried fewer insertions; young adult naive repertoires showed a weaker similar trend, while memory repertoires showed none. Excess twin sharing in beta out-of-frame sequences was weaker because fewer shared sequences lowered the signal-to-noise ratio.

From cysteine to phenylalanine, the CDR3 is 13 amino acids long. Left in the record is the CDR3 DNA by itself, 39 bases read in frame from the first base. As encoded in the germline V gene (reference sequence), CDR1 is DFQATT while CDR2 is SNEGSKA. V is clipped by 0 bases and J by 3 bases, and the sequence between their germline boundaries is 8 bases long. The sample also formed part of further work on yellow fever vaccine responses in identical twins. That second report states: The T cell response to vaccination in identical twins was reported by the authors to appear partly convergent and partly personalized. In the study, vaccine-responding T cell clones were precisely tracked in identical twins.

The sequence links TRBV20-1 to TRBJ1-1; TRBD1 is perhaps the D gene, given 5 matching bases. The sequenced sample consisted of CD8+ T cells sorted from blood. The TCR was taken from a woman in her late teens or twenties in good health. The CDR3 is CSARDQGDTEAFF. At the DNA level, the sequence is TGCAGTGCTAGAGATCAAGGGGACACTGAAGCTTTCTTT.